The clone carrying this T cell receptor (beta chain) was seen many times. Its cognate antigen is unknown. TCRdb independently ran MiXCR on the 5' RACE reads; one entry per CDR3 protein. The sample has fewer than 75,000 distinct CDR3 sequences, 3.5% to 5.5% seen once. The data originate from a study of neurological immune-mediated disorders. Study-wide findings and caveats: Phylogenetic analysis grouped 18 of 34 multiple sclerosis patients' repertoires together, suggesting a possible repertoire signature. There was no clinical or MRI feature that was associated with the multiple sclerosis repertoire cluster.

The specimen sequenced was PBMCs. This TCR was sampled from a man aged 25 to 40 with multiple sclerosis.

The CDR3 sequence is CASTAGTGIAYEQYV. The CDR3 nucleotides read TGTGCCAGCACCGCAGGGACGGGTATCGCCTACGAGCAGTACGTC. The chain has TRBV2 and TRBJ2-7; possibly TRBD1 or TRBD2 for D (5 bases each). This CDR3 comprises 15 residues. Per the germline V gene, CDR1 is SNHLY and CDR2 is FYNNEI. Trimming removed 7 bases from V and 2 bases from J, with 18 bases in between.